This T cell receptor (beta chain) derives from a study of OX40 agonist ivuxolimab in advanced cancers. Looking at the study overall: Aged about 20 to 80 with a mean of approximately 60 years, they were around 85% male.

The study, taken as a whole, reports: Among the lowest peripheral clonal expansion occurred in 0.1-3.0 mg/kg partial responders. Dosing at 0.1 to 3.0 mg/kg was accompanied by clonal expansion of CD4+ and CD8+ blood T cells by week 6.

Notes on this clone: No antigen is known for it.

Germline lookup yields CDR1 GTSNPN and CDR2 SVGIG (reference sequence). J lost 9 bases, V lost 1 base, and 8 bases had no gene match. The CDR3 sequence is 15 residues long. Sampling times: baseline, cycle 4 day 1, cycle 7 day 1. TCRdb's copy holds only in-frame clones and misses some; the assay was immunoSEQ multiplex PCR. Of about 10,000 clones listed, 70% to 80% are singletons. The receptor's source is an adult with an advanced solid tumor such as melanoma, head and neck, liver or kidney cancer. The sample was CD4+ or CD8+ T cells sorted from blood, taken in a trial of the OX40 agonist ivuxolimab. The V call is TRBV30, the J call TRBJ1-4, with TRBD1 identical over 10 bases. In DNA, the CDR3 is TGTGCCTGGAGTGAAGGACAGGGGGGTCCTAAAAAACTGTTTTTT. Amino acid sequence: CAWSEGQGGPKKLFF.